Following are 9 T cell receptor beta chains from one sample sequenced in a study of neoadjuvant anti-PD-1 for oral cavity cancer. Clones were sequenced by immunoSEQ multiplex PCR, and TCRdb holds only the in-frame ones, with some missing. The sample has some 71,000 clones, about four fifths seen once; the top ten hold less than 4%. The material was PBMCs, obtained before nivolumab (anti-PD-1) treatment. The receptors were gathered from a person aged 35-79 years with oral cavity squamous cell carcinoma.

The J gene is TRBJ2-3, the V gene TRBV20-1; unclear D gene. The CDR3 covers 10 residues. The V end lost 8 bases, the J end lost 4 bases, and 7 bases lay between the germline ends. Per the germline V gene, CDR1 is DFQATT and CDR2 is SNEGSKA (reference sequence). The CDR3 sequence is CSTTPDTQYF. The CDR3 region has the DNA TGCAGTACGACCCCAGATACGCAGTATTTT.

The CDR3 DNA reads as TGTGCCAGCAGCTTGTCATCCCGGAGAATCACAGATACGCAGTATTTT. This gives the protein CASSLSSRRITDTQYF. The rearrangement uses TRBV5-6 and TRBJ2-3, with D unclear. With 1 base removed from V and 2 bases from J, the gap between germline ends came to 14 bases. Germline-derived CDR1 and CDR2 are SGHDT and YYEEEE. The CDR3 loop spans 16 amino acids.

DNA for the CDR3: TGTGCCACCAGCAGAGATGCGCTGTATAGCAATCAGCCCCAGCATTTT. Its translation is CATSRDALYSNQPQHF. J is TRBJ1-5 and V is TRBV15, with unresolved D. CDR3 length equals 16 residues. The germline V gene has CDR1 LNHNV and CDR2 YYDKDF (reference sequence). Trimming cost V 0 bases and J 0 bases, with 9 bases left between them.

The chain has TRBV27 and TRBJ2-7; the D is unclear. Trimming shortened V by 0 bases and J by 3 bases, and 6 bases separated the two germline ends. The CDR3 contains 13 residues. Germline lookup yields CDR1 MNHEY and CDR2 SMNVEV (reference sequence). The CDR3 DNA is TGTGCCAGCAGTTTATCGTACGGCTACGAGCAGTACTTC. Amino acid sequence: CASSLSYGYEQYF.

This clone was counted only a few times. V is TRBV7-2 and J is TRBJ1-5, with a possible D match to TRBD1 (6 bases). V lost 1 base and J lost 6, with 19 bases in between. Germline assignment: CDR1 SGHTA and CDR2 FQGNSA. The CDR3 length is 17 residues. This chain's CDR3 is CASSLGGAQGDRQPQHF. The CDR3 region has the DNA TGTGCCAGCAGCTTAGGGGGGGCACAGGGTGATCGTCAGCCCCAGCATTTT.

The chain recombines TRBV28 with TRBJ1-4; no firm D call. The germline V and J ends were trimmed by 6 bases and 8 bases, with 7 bases remaining between them. Germline V gene sequence: CDR1 MDHEN, CDR2 SYDVKM. The CDR3 extends over 11 amino acids. The CDR3 here is CASRIGEKLFF. In DNA, the CDR3 is TGTGCCAGCAGGATAGGGGAAAAACTGTTTTTT.

This clone was seen once. The chain links TRBV19 to TRBJ2-5; either TRBD1 or TRBD2 may supply D (5 bases each). Trimming cost V 3 bases and J 5 bases, with 16 bases left between them. There are 15 residues in the CDR3. Germline CDR1 and CDR2: LNHDA and SQIVND (reference sequence). CDR3 in amino acids: CASSIRDGAGETQYF. CDR3 coding DNA: TGTGCCAGTAGTATCCGAGACGGGGCCGGGGAGACCCAGTACTTC.

The chain recombines TRBV5-8 with TRBJ2-2; a weak D match, TRBD2 (5 bases). V was shortened by 0 bases and J by 7 bases, with 10 bases between the two germline ends. The CDR3 loop spans 14 amino acids. Germline V lookup: CDR1 SGHTS, CDR2 YDEGEE. The CDR3 spells CASSLATGIGELFF. The CDR3 nucleotides read TGTGCCAGCAGCTTGGCCACGGGGATCGGGGAGCTGTTTTTT. The whole variable domain, remainder taken from reference TRBV5-8 and TRBJ2-2, is EAGVTQSPTHLIKTRGQQATLRCSPISGHTSVYWYQQALGLGLQFLLWYDEGEERNRGNFPPRFSGRQFPNYSSELNVNALELEDSALYLCASSLATGIGELFFGEGSRLTVL.

The chain recombines TRBV28 with TRBJ2-7, with no clear D. Trimming stripped 5 bases from V and 4 bases from J, with 6 bases between. The germline gives CDR1 MDHEN, CDR2 SYDVKM. The CDR3 runs to 11 residues. This chain's CDR3 is CASSESYEQYF. CDR3 DNA sequence: TGTGCCAGCAGTGAATCTTACGAGCAGTACTTC.